Listed here are 17 T cell receptor beta chains from one sample, sequenced in a study of blood T cell repertoires in COVID-19. Clones were read by immunoSEQ multiplex PCR, and TCRdb kept only the in-frame ones, dropping some. The data contain 400,000 or so clones, nearly 90% of them singletons. The specimen was PBMCs or T cells enriched from blood (not recorded which). Source of these receptors: a woman aged 40 to 50 with acute COVID-19.

The genes are TRBV30 and TRBJ1-5, with 8 bases that match TRBD1. The CDR3 extends over 16 amino acids. J was trimmed by 2 bases and V by 4 bases; bases with no gene match: 10. Germline loops: CDR1 GTSNPN, CDR2 SVGIG (reference sequence). CDR3 region: CAWTRTGFSGNQPQHF. The CDR3 bases are TGTGCCTGGACTAGGACAGGGTTTTCGGGCAATCAGCCCCAGCATTTT.

CDR3 protein: CASSLSFSTGSSGNTIYF. The CDR3 nucleotides read TGTGCCAGCAGCTTATCATTCTCGACAGGGAGCTCTGGAAACACCATATATTTT. The chain links TRBV11-2 to TRBJ1-3; TRBD1 agrees at 7 bases. Germline CDR1 and CDR2: SGHAT and FQNNGV. The CDR3 loop spans 18 amino acids. The ends lost 2 bases at V and 0 bases at J; junction bases unmatched: 10.

This clone was seen a single time. The J gene is TRBJ1-1, the V gene TRBV6-5; 8 positions agree with TRBD1. The V gene's germline CDR1 is MNHEY and CDR2 SVGAGI. The CDR3 loop spans 15 amino acids. V shed 5 bases and J 5 bases; nucleotides not matched to a gene: 10. CDR3 region: CASSRPTHRGTEAFF. In nucleotides, the CDR3 is TGTGCCAGCAGTCGCCCTACCCACAGGGGGACTGAAGCTTTCTTT.

This clone was found once. The chain uses TRBV15 and TRBJ1-4; no reliable D call. The CDR3 length is 14 residues. From germline, CDR1 is LNHNV and CDR2 YYDKDF (reference sequence). Trimming stripped 1 base from V and 2 bases from J, with 5 bases between. CDR3 in amino acids: CATSRVLTNEKLFF. The CDR3 bases are TGTGCCACCAGCAGAGTCTTGACTAATGAAAAACTGTTTTTT.

CDR3 nucleotides: TGTGCCAGCAGCTTAAAGGGAGCCCCGCGGGGGTATGGCTACACCTTC. Amino acid sequence: CASSLKGAPRGYGYTF. This chain uses TRBV5-4 with TRBJ1-2; possibly TRBD1 for D (5 bases). The V gene's germline CDR1 is SGHNT and CDR2 YYREEE (reference sequence). Between the trimmed V and J ends, which lost 2 bases and 5 bases, there was a span of 19 bases. The CDR3 spans 16 residues.

The V gene is TRBV5-4, the J gene TRBJ2-7; perhaps TRBD1 as D (5 bases). From germline, CDR1 is SGHNT and CDR2 YYREEE (reference sequence). V lost 3 bases and J 0 bases, leaving 10 bases between the germline ends. This CDR3 comprises 14 residues. In DNA form, the CDR3 reads TGTGCCAGCAGCTCGAAGACAGACTCCTACGAGCAGTACTTC. It encodes CASSSKTDSYEQYF. The entire variable domain, with the rest obtained from reference TRBV5-4 and TRBJ2-7, is as follows: ETGVTQSPTHLIKTRGQQVTLRCSSQSGHNTVSWYQQALGQGPQFIFQYYREEENGRGNFPPRFSGLQFPNYSSELNVNALELDDSALYLCASSSKTDSYEQYFGPGTRLTVT.

This clone showed up just once. J is TRBJ2-2 and V is TRBV2, with 9 bases fitting TRBD1. This CDR3 has 14 amino acids. The ends lost 6 bases at V and 6 bases at J; junction bases unmatched: 5. CDR1 and CDR2 (germline): SNHLY, FYNNEI. The DNA of the CDR3 is TGTGCCAGCAGACCCGGACAGGGGCCCGGGGAGCTGTTTTTT. Its translation is CASRPGQGPGELFF.

The chain links TRBV5-1 to TRBJ2-3; D might be TRBD1 (6 bases). The length of the CDR3 is 13 residues. Trimming stripped 4 bases from V and 5 bases from J, with 11 bases between. The germline CDR1 and CDR2 sequences are SGHRS and YFSETQ. Here the CDR3 reads CASSEPQGDTQYF. As DNA, the CDR3 is TGCGCCAGCAGCGAGCCACAGGGAGATACGCAGTATTTT.

This clone came up a few times. The CDR3 nucleotides are TGCGCCAGCAGCCAAGCTCAAGCATCGAATCAGCCCCAGCATTTT. Amino acids: CASSQAQASNQPQHF. The rearrangement links TRBV4-1 to TRBJ1-5; D remains unclear. The CDR3 consists of 15 residues. V was clipped by 1 base and J by 4 bases, with 11 bases between them. CDR1 is MGHRA, CDR2 YSYEKL, per germline.

This clone has just a few counts. Here the CDR3 reads CASSEPAGVKDTQYF. The CDR3, as DNA: TGTGCCAGCAGTGAACCAGCGGGGGTTAAGGATACGCAGTATTTT. The rearrangement joins TRBV2 to TRBJ2-3, with TRBD2 matching over 8 bases. The germline gives CDR1 SNHLY, CDR2 FYNNEI. Trimming took 2 bases from V and 6 from J; bases not matched to a gene: 7. The CDR3 totals 15 residues.

V is TRBV2 and J is TRBJ1-2; a possible D gene is TRBD1 (6 bases). Trimming removed 0 bases at V and 8 bases at J, with 13 bases between. This CDR3 is built from 14 residues. The V gene's germline CDR1 is SNHLY and CDR2 FYNNEI. The CDR3 loop reads CASSEAVKGEGYTF. The CDR3, as DNA: TGTGCCAGCAGTGAAGCGGTCAAGGGGGAAGGCTACACCTTC.

The table lists this clone with a few counts. The CDR3 reads CARITHREQYF. In DNA form, the CDR3 reads TGTGCCAGGATAACACACCGCGAGCAGTACTTC. The chain couples TRBV21-1 to TRBJ2-7; the D call TRBD1 from the table was never checked on the DNA. TRBV21-1 is designated a pseudogene. The CDR3 spans 11 residues.

This clone was seen a handful of times. The rearrangement links TRBV18 to TRBJ1-6; a possible D gene is TRBD1 (5 bases). This CDR3 is 15 amino acids long. Germline CDR1 KGHSH, CDR2 LQKENI. Trimming took off 3 bases at V and 7 bases at J, with 13 bases between the two ends. CDR3 region: CASSPTGPQNSPLHF. The CDR3 DNA is TGTGCCAGCTCACCCACAGGCCCCCAAAATTCACCCCTCCACTTT.

V is TRBV5-5 and J is TRBJ2-3; 13 positions match TRBD2. Germline assignment: CDR1 SGHKS and CDR2 YYEKEE (reference sequence). The CDR3 has 16 amino acids. V shed 4 bases and J 4 bases; nucleotides not matched to a gene: 6. DNA for the CDR3: TGTGCCAGCAGCATTACTAGCGGGGGGGCTGCAGATACGCAGTATTTT. Protein product: CASSITSGGAADTQYF. Full variable domain (missing parts from reference TRBV5-5 and TRBJ2-3): DAGVTQSPTHLIKTRGQQVTLRCSPISGHKSVSWYQQVLGQGPQFIFQYYEKEERGRGNFPDRFSARQFPNYSSELNVNALLLGDSALYLCASSITSGGAADTQYFGPGTRLTVL.

The chain combines TRBV5-1 with TRBJ1-4; D not certain. Germline V CDR1 and CDR2: SGHRS, YFSETQ. This CDR3 has 13 residues. The V end lost 2 bases, the J end lost 5 bases, and 7 bases lay between the germline ends. CDR3: CASSFSWNEKLFF. The CDR3 DNA reads as TGCGCCAGCAGCTTTAGCTGGAATGAAAAACTGTTTTTT.

This chain connects TRBV24-1 to TRBJ2-1, with D tentatively TRBD1 (5 bases). Trimming stripped 3 bases from V and 0 bases from J, with 11 bases between. The CDR3 is made up of 16 amino acids. Germline V gene lookup returns CDR1 KGHDR and CDR2 SFDVKD. This CDR3 reads CATSDADSSSYNEQFF. CDR3 DNA sequence: TGTGCCACCAGTGATGCTGACAGTAGCTCCTACAATGAGCAGTTCTTC.

This clone has a single count. The chain has TRBV29-1 and TRBJ1-4; D is uncertain. The CDR3 has 14 residues. V dropped 7 bases and J dropped 0 bases, with 12 bases sitting between them. Germline values: CDR1 SQVTM, CDR2 ANQGSEA. The CDR3 is CSARRRTTNEKLFF. For the CDR3, the DNA is TGCAGCGCCCGAAGGAGGACAACTAATGAAAAACTGTTTTTT.